This T cell receptor (beta chain) derives from a study of cytomegalovirus exposure and HLA in healthy donors. Study as a whole: The study's early data release held tens of millions of unique TCRs from HLA-typed donors.

A note on this clone: The antigen is undetermined.

The PCR employed 60 Vbeta primers together with 13 Jbeta primers. Some clones are missing from TCRdb's copy, which holds only in-frame ones; the method was immunoSEQ multiplex PCR. The sample comprises some 140,000 clones, around 73% of which are singletons, and roughly 1.2% rests with the top ten. There are 16 residues in the CDR3. Germline CDR1 is SEHNR and CDR2 is FQNEAQ (reference sequence). The trim removed 5 bases at V and 2 bases at J, leaving 10 bases unmatched. Study results and limitations: Immune exposure data for these donors was limited to CMV serostatus. Later examination showed HLA-associated TCR beta chains had greater clonal expansion than equally common others.

The sequence derives from a man aged 50-59 years in good health and CMV-seronegative. The sequenced sample consisted of PBMCs. The chain combines TRBV7-9 with TRBJ2-3; TRBD1 matches 7 bases. The CDR3 DNA sequence: TGTGCCAGCAGCCCCCGACAGGGTGGGAACACAGATACGCAGTATTTT. It encodes CASSPRQGGNTDTQYF.